The 12 T cell receptor beta chains below all came from one sample that was sequenced in a study of cytomegalovirus exposure and HLA in healthy donors. PCR employed 60 Vbeta and 13 Jbeta primers. Repertoires were generated with immunoSEQ multiplex PCR, while TCRdb's copy carries only in-frame clones and drops some. Of some 110,000 clones listed, nearly 80% are singletons. Specimen: PBMCs. These receptors were taken from a man aged 60 to 75 in good health and CMV-seropositive.

V is TRBV5-4 and J is TRBJ2-3, with TRBD1 as a possible D gene (6 bases). The CDR3 is 16 residues long. V lost 0 bases and J 2 bases, leaving 13 bases between the germline ends. Germline CDR1 is SGHNT and CDR2 is YYREEE (reference sequence). The CDR3 nucleotides are TGTGCCAGCAGCTTGGGAGGCAGGGGTGACACAGATACGCAGTATTTT. Protein: CASSLGGRGDTDTQYF.

The V and J genes are TRBV5-1 and TRBJ1-1, with D unclear. There are 14 residues in the CDR3. V lost 6 bases to trimming and J lost 1 base, with 13 bases between them. Germline V lookup: CDR1 SGHRS, CDR2 YFSETQ. This CDR3 reads CASTPGAKNTEAFF. For the CDR3, the DNA is TGCGCCAGCACCCCGGGAGCCAAGAACACTGAAGCTTTCTTT.

This clone came up a few times. The chain joins TRBV7-3 to TRBJ2-7; possible D gene TRBD1, 5 bases. The V end was cut by 2 bases, the J end by 6 bases, with 14 bases between. The CDR3 totals 14 residues. CDR1 SGHTA and CDR2 FQGTGA come from the germline V gene. The CDR3 loop reads CASSLASQGSEQYF. In DNA form, the CDR3 reads TGTGCCAGCAGCTTAGCTAGTCAGGGTTCCGAGCAGTACTTC. Looking up the rest from reference TRBV7-3 and TRBJ2-7 gives the full variable domain: GAGVSQTPSNKVTEKGKYVELRCDPISGHTALYWYRQSLGQGPEFLIYFQGTGAADDSGLPNDRFFAVRPEGSVSTLKIQRTERGDSAVYLCASSLASQGSEQYFGPGTRLTVT.

This chain uses TRBV19 with TRBJ1-2, with 8 bases that match TRBD1. The ends lost 9 bases at V and 2 bases at J; junction bases unmatched: 8. Germline CDR1 and CDR2: LNHDA and SQIVND (reference sequence). The CDR3 totals 14 residues. CDR3 protein: CASSRTGPNYGYTF. CDR3 nucleotide sequence: TGTGCCAGCAGCCGGACAGGGCCAAACTATGGCTACACCTTC.

A few counts support this clone. This chain joins TRBV19 and TRBJ2-3; weak D call: TRBD1 (6 bases). CDR3 length equals 16 residues. V was shortened by 1 base and J by 0 bases, with 11 bases between the two germline ends. Germline values: CDR1 LNHDA, CDR2 SQIVND (reference sequence). CDR3 coding DNA: TGTGCCAGTAGTATAGGGACAGATCCTAGCACAGATACGCAGTATTTT. It specifies CASSIGTDPSTDTQYF.

The CDR3 DNA reads TGTGCCACCAGCAGAGTTCTAGCGGGGGCATACGAGCAGTACTTC. As protein: CATSRVLAGAYEQYF. The chain recombines TRBV15 with TRBJ2-7, with 10 bases that match TRBD2. This CDR3 spans 15 amino acids. V gave up 1 base and J gave up 4 bases; unmatched junction bases: 4. The germline CDR1 and CDR2 sequences are LNHNV and YYDKDF (reference sequence).

The rearrangement joins TRBV7-8 to TRBJ2-1; 7 nucleotides match TRBD2. Germline loops: CDR1 SGHVS, CDR2 FQNEAQ. Trimming removed 1 base from V and 0 bases from J; junction bases left unmatched: 9. This CDR3 contains 18 residues. The DNA for the CDR3 is TGTGCCAGCAGCTTAGGTAGGACTAGTGGGGCCTCCTACAATGAGCAGTTCTTC. Translated: CASSLGRTSGASYNEQFF.

The gene calls are TRBV29-1 and TRBJ2-5, with 8 bases lining up with TRBD1. The CDR3 covers 14 residues. Germline-derived CDR1 and CDR2 are SQVTM and ANQGSEA. The V gene end was trimmed by 5 bases and the J gene end by 5 bases; junction bases not matched to a gene: 10. Here the CDR3 reads CSVPSGGRRETQYF. The CDR3 DNA follows: TGCAGCGTTCCCTCAGGGGGCAGGCGGGAGACCCAGTACTTC.

The chain couples TRBV9 to TRBJ2-5, with D tentatively TRBD1 (5 bases). Deletions cut 3 bases from V and 4 bases from J, with 13 bases between. Germline CDR1 is SGDLS and CDR2 is YYNGEE. The CDR3 extends over 14 amino acids. CDR3 loop: CASSAWPRGETQYF. The CDR3 nucleotides read TGTGCCAGCAGCGCGTGGCCTAGGGGAGAGACCCAGTACTTC.

V is TRBV11-2 and J is TRBJ1-2; D uncertain. Trimming cost V 7 bases and J 7 bases, with 22 bases left between them. This CDR3 is built from 15 residues. CDR1 and CDR2 (germline): SGHAT, FQNNGV. The CDR3 region has the DNA TGTGCCAGCATCCCGAAGAGAATTCGAAAATCTGGCTACACCTTC. Translated, it gives CASIPKRIRKSGYTF.

V usage is TRBV6-5 and J usage is TRBJ2-2, with 12 positions matching TRBD1. The V gene end was trimmed by 4 bases and the J gene end by 5 bases; junction bases not matched to a gene: 5. The CDR3 length is 16 residues. Germline V gives CDR1 MNHEY, CDR2 SVGAGI. The CDR3 spells CASSLPGQGATGELFF. The CDR3, as DNA: TGTGCCAGCAGTTTACCGGGACAGGGGGCAACCGGGGAGCTGTTTTTT.

The chain uses TRBV5-1 and TRBJ2-7; 10 bases map to TRBD1. Per germline, CDR1 SGHRS and CDR2 YFSETQ. The CDR3 runs 14 residues. Trimming took 0 bases from V and 8 from J; bases not matched to a gene: 5. The CDR3 is CASSLEGQGPQQYF. The CDR3 DNA reads as TGCGCCAGCAGCTTGGAGGGACAGGGGCCCCAGCAGTACTTC.